This TCR beta chain was retrieved from a study of T cell responses to AZD1222 COVID-19 vaccine. Regarding the study as a whole: Recipients of AZD1222 seropositive at baseline numbered only five or six. At 160-218 and 743-854, vaccine-associated CD4 TCRs were dominant, and they spanned spike.

The CDR3 runs 12 residues. V was shortened by 6 bases and J by 10 bases, with 15 bases between the two germline ends. CDR1 is MDHEN, CDR2 SYDVKM, per germline. The study pooled second doses at about 4 or about 12 weeks. Profiling relied on immunoSEQ multiplex PCR, and the TCRdb table lists in-frame clones only, not all of them. The table shows 86,000 or so clones, with 88% occurring only once. This clone was observed a single time. The antigen is unknown. The chain joins TRBV28 to TRBJ1-2; D unresolved. The sequence was collected from an adult who received the AZD1222 COVID-19 vaccine. The starting material was peripheral blood, obtained 28 days after the second AZD1222 dose. The CDR3 reads CASRRTEGVYTF. For the CDR3, the DNA is TGTGCCAGCAGAAGGACGGAGGGAGTCTACACCTTC.